This T cell receptor (beta chain) was sequenced in a study of T cells after yellow fever vaccination. Study findings and constraints: By day 5 rather than day 15, the secondary response had peaked, though it was weaker.

A 5'RACE template-switching step, the method used to make TCR cDNA, added a universal primer site and UMIs. One entry per CDR3 protein results from TCRdb running MiXCR on the 5' RACE reads. The sample yields approximately 300,000 distinct CDR3 sequences, around 7.3% seen once. The length of the CDR3 is 20 residues. The ends were cut back, 5 bases at V and 1 base at J, with 26 bases in the middle. This clonotype turned up a few times. Its antigen remains unknown. This receptor was taken from a man aged 18 to 35 who received the YFV17D yellow fever vaccine. This chain joins TRBV12-3 or TRBV12-4 and TRBJ2-2; D is possibly TRBD1 (6 bases). The source was PBMCs, collected roughly 47 days after the first yellow fever vaccination. The CDR3 region has the DNA TGTGCCAGCAGTGATTTTGTTACAGGGAGACGCTACTGGAACACCGGGGAGCTGTTTTTT. This sequence encodes CASSDFVTGRRYWNTGELFF.